This TCR beta chain came from a study of identical twins. V was pared by 8 bases and J by 1 base, with 8 bases of the junction left unmatched. This CDR3 comprises 16 residues. Germline lookup yields CDR1 SEHNR and CDR2 FQNEAQ (reference sequence). TCRdb reprocessed the 5' RACE reads via MiXCR and lists one record per CDR3 protein. The sample holds hundreds of thousands of distinct CDR3 sequences; 9% to 15% are singletons and the top ten take about 1.6%. In its sample, this clonotype was seen a few times. This sample also belongs to another study, concerning yellow fever vaccine responses in identical twins.

This chain connects TRBV7-9 to TRBJ2-6, with 7 bases that match TRBD2. Sample: PBMCs. The clonotype originates from a woman aged 18-29 years in good health. The CDR3 here is CASRLAERSGANVLTF. The CDR3 nucleotides are TGTGCCAGCCGCCTAGCGGAGAGGTCTGGGGCCAACGTCCTGACTTTC.